What follows are 16 T cell receptor beta chains derived from one specimen sequenced in a study of response to subunit inactivated influenza vaccine. Via MiXCR, TCRdb re-called the RT-PCR reads, giving one row per CDR3 protein. The sample yields 150,000 to 200,000 distinct CDR3 sequences, less than 15% seen once. The data were also submitted as part of a second study, on T cells expressing NK-cell markers. That source notes: Researchers built TCR beta cDNA using 5'RACE template switching with UMIs.

The starting material was CD8+ T cells sorted from PBMCs, obtained 11 to 12 days after vaccination. The receptors derive from a man in his forties or fifties who received an inactivated influenza vaccine.

This clonotype has a count of ten or more. The chain carries TRBV12-3 or TRBV12-4 and TRBJ2-2, with a possible D match to TRBD2 (5 bases). V gave up 3 bases and J gave up 4 bases, with 9 bases separating them. This CDR3 spans 14 amino acids. The chain's CDR3 is CASSFGISTGELFF. The CDR3 coding sequence is TGTGCCAGCAGTTTCGGGATTAGCACCGGGGAGCTGTTTTTT.

J is TRBJ2-5 and V is TRBV20-1; 10 bases are shared with TRBD2. The CDR3 length is 15 residues. Germline CDR1 DFQATT, CDR2 SNEGSKA (reference sequence). The V and J ends lost 3 bases and 2 bases, in that order; junction bases with no gene match: 6. CDR3 sequence reads: CSASNLAGAQETQYF. The CDR3 bases are TGCAGTGCTAGCAATCTAGCGGGGGCACAAGAGACCCAGTACTTC.

A few counts support this clonotype. The genes are TRBV11-2 and TRBJ1-1; a possible D gene is TRBD1 (5 bases). V was cut by 1 base and J by 10 bases, with 13 bases left in between. CDR3 length equals 13 residues. Germline CDR1 and CDR2: SGHAT and FQNNGV. The CDR3 DNA reads TGTGCCAGCAGCTTAGGGGCAGGGATCGCAGCTTTCTTT. Its translation is CASSLGAGIAAFF.

The chain is built from TRBV28 and TRBJ2-1; 14 nucleotides agree with TRBD2. V dropped 6 bases and J dropped 4; count of bases not matched to a gene: 11. This CDR3 has 18 amino acids. Germline loops: CDR1 MDHEN, CDR2 SYDVKM. CDR3 amino acids: CASRTLGTSGRLYNEQFF. The CDR3 nucleotides read TGTGCCAGCAGGACCCTCGGGACTAGCGGGAGATTGTACAATGAGCAGTTCTTC.

Ten or more counts support this clonotype. The chain joins TRBV7-8 to TRBJ2-3; no clear D. The germline CDR1 and CDR2 sequences are SGHVS and FQNEAQ. The CDR3 loop spans 14 amino acids. V lost 5 bases to trimming and J lost 2 bases, with 11 bases between them. The CDR3 DNA sequence: TGTGCCAGCAGCCCCGGATTTAACACAGATACGCAGTATTTT. It yields the protein CASSPGFNTDTQYF.

The chain recombines TRBV20-1 with TRBJ2-7; TRBD2 might be the D (5 bases). V shed 6 bases and J shed 3 bases, with 21 bases lying between them. Germline CDR1 reads DFQATT; CDR2 reads SNEGSKA (reference sequence). The length of the CDR3 is 15 residues. The CDR3 DNA is TGCAGTGCCACAGCCTTCCGCGGGCTTGACTACGAGCAGTACTTC. The encoded protein is CSATAFRGLDYEQYF.

V usage is TRBV12-3 or TRBV12-4 and J usage is TRBJ1-5; 8 nucleotides align to TRBD1. Losses at the gene ends were 6 bases for V and 7 bases for J; bases not matched to a gene: 8. CDR3 size: 14 residues. The DNA of the CDR3 is TGTGCCAGCAGCCTGATCGACAGGGGCCAGCCCCAGCATTTT. Protein product: CASSLIDRGQPQHF.

This clonotype turned up a few times. The chain employs TRBV9 and TRBJ2-6, with 8 bases lining up with TRBD2. This CDR3 region has 16 residues. CDR1 and CDR2 from the germline V gene are SGDLS and YYNGEE. V dropped 0 bases and J dropped 4; count of bases not matched to a gene: 3. This CDR3 reads CASSVAGGPGANVLTF. Written as DNA, the CDR3 is TGTGCCAGCAGCGTAGCGGGGGGGCCGGGGGCCAACGTCCTGACTTTC.

This clonotype came up many times. The chain has TRBV29-1 and TRBJ2-2, with D maybe TRBD1 (5 bases). The CDR3 is 14 amino acids. Germline CDR1 SQVTM, CDR2 ANQGSEA. The DNA for the CDR3 is TGCAGTTCTTTGGACACCGCGAACACCGGGGAGCTGTTTTTT. It specifies CSSLDTANTGELFF.

This sequence joins TRBV9 and TRBJ2-3; TRBD1 aligns across 10 bases. V was clipped by 4 bases and J by 4 bases; unmatched bases: 6. The CDR3 is 15 residues long. The germline gives CDR1 SGDLS, CDR2 YYNGEE. The CDR3 sequence is CASSLTGGVADTQYF. CDR3 nucleotide sequence: TGTGCCAGCAGCCTGACAGGGGGCGTCGCAGATACGCAGTATTTT.

This clonotype was picked up many times. The V gene is TRBV12-3 or TRBV12-4, the J gene TRBJ2-7, with D hard to call. CDR3 length: 13 residues. Trimming took 1 base from V and 3 from J, leaving 7 bases between them. CDR3 nucleotides: TGTGCCAGCAGTTTAGGGTCCGGCTACGAGCAGTACTTC. This codes for CASSLGSGYEQYF.

This clonotype was counted a few times. V usage is TRBV2 and J usage is TRBJ2-2; 7 bases fit TRBD2. Per the germline V gene, CDR1 is SNHLY and CDR2 is FYNNEI. The CDR3 has 13 residues. V was clipped by 4 bases and J by 7 bases; unmatched bases: 3. The CDR3, as DNA: TGTGCCAGCAGTGGGGGGGGTCGCGGGGAGCTGTTTTTT. Amino acid sequence: CASSGGGRGELFF.

This clonotype was counted many times. The chain is built from TRBV7-2 and TRBJ1-2; no clear D gene. Germline values: CDR1 SGHTA, CDR2 FQGNSA. This CDR3 contains 16 residues. The germline V and J ends were trimmed by 4 bases and 5 bases, with 20 bases remaining between them. This chain's CDR3 is CASSSLFGVGDYGYTF. The CDR3 DNA reads TGTGCCAGCAGCTCCCTCTTCGGGGTCGGGGATTATGGCTACACCTTC.

This clonotype was counted a few times. The V and J genes are TRBV29-1 and TRBJ2-7; D remains ambiguous. Germline CDR1 is SQVTM and CDR2 is ANQGSEA. V lost 0 bases and J 2 bases, leaving 11 bases between the germline ends. The CDR3 extends over 14 amino acids. The CDR3 nucleotides are TGCAGCGTTGAAGAGTTGGACGGAACCTACGAGCAGTACTTC. Amino acid sequence: CSVEELDGTYEQYF.

This clonotype was picked up many times. The chain employs TRBV7-2 and TRBJ2-5; D unresolved. CDR1 is SGHTA, CDR2 FQGNSA, per germline. V was pared by 0 bases and J by 4 bases, with 21 bases between. This CDR3 region has 18 residues. The CDR3 region is CASSLAHTDQTPRETQYF. CDR3 nucleotides: TGTGCCAGCAGCTTAGCGCACACGGACCAGACACCCCGAGAGACCCAGTACTTC.

This clonotype showed up just a few times. The V and J genes are TRBV12-5 and TRBJ2-1, with TRBD1 matching over 11 bases. Trimming at V came to 1 base and at J to 15 bases, leaving 14 bases not matched to a gene. Looked up from germline, CDR1 is LGHNT and CDR2 is FRNRAP. CDR3 length equals 16 residues. DNA for the CDR3: TGTGCTAGTGGTTTGGCAACTCCGGGACAGGGGGTGCTTAGGTTCTTC. This translates into CASGLATPGQGVLRFF.